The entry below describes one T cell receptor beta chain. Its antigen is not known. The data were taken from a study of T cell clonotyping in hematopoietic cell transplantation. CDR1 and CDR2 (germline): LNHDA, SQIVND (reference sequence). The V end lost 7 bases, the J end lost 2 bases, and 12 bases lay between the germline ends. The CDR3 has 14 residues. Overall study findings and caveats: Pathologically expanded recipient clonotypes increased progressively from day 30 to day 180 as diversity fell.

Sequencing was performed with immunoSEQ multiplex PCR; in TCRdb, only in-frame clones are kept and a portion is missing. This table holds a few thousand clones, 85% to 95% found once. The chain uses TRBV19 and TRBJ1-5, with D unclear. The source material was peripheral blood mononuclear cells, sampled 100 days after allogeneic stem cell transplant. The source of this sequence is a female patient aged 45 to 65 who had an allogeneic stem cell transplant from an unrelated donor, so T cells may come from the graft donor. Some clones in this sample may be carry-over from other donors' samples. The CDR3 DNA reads TGTGCCAGTACCTCCCCTGGGGGCAATCAGCCCCAGCATTTT. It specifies CASTSPGGNQPQHF.